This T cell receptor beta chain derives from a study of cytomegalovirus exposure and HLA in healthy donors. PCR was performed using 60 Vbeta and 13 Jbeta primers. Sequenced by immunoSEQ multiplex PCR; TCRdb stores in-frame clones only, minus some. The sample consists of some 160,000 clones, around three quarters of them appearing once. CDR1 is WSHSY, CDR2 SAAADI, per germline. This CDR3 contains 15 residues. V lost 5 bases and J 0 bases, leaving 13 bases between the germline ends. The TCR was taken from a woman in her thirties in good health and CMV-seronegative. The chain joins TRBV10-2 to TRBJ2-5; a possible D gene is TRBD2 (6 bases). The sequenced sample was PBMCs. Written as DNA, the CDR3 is TGCGCCAGCAGTTGGGTTGGGACTCACCAAGAGACCCAGTACTTC. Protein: CASSWVGTHQETQYF.